The rows below give T cell receptor beta chains drawn from one sample of a study of blood T cell repertoires in COVID-19. Method: immunoSEQ multiplex PCR; TCRdb's copy keeps in-frame clones and lacks some. The table lists 40,000 to 50,000 clones, 86% of them singletons. Sequenced input: peripheral blood. These receptors originate from a man between 65 and 80 years old with acute or convalescent COVID-19. CDR3s include the opening cysteine and the closing phenylalanine or tryptophan. The D gene is left open where the match is weak. Size is omitted from some rows. Given values are once, few, many or a class for expanded clones.

abundance	d_gene	len	v_gene	j_gene	CDR3nt	CDR3aa
NA	NA	15	TRBV5-8	TRBJ1-1	TGTGCCAGCAGCTTGTATAAGGGGGGGCGCACTGAAGCTTTCTTT	CASSLYKGGRTEAFF
NA	TRBD1	15	TRBV5-1	TRBJ1-4	TGCGCCAGCAGCCTAGGAGGGACAGGGAATGAAAAACTGTTTTTT	CASSLGGTGNEKLFF
NA	TRBD2	13	TRBV7-8	TRBJ2-7	TGTGCCAGCAGCTTGACTAGCGTTTACGAGCAGTACTTC	CASSLTSVYEQYF
NA	NA	13	TRBV7-2	TRBJ2-5	TGTGCCAGCAGCTTAACCAGGCAAGAGACCCAGTACTTC	CASSLTRQETQYF
NA	NA	14	TRBV3-1/TRBV3-2	TRBJ2-7	TGTGCCAGCAGCCAAGAAGAGAGCTCCTACGAGCAGTACTTC	CASSQEESSYEQYF
NA	TRBD1	15	TRBV9	TRBJ1-1	TGTGCCAGCAGCGTAGGAGGGACAGGGGCAAATGAAGCTTTCTTT	CASSVGGTGANEAFF
NA	NA	13	TRBV28	TRBJ2-7	TGTGCCAGCAGGTTAAGACAGACCTACGAGCAGTACTTC	CASRLRQTYEQYF
NA	NA	14	TRBV5-5	TRBJ2-1	TGTGCCAGCAGCTTTGGTGGGCTGGGCAATGAGCAGTTCTTC	CASSFGGLGNEQFF
NA	NA	15	TRBV7-8	TRBJ1-2	TGTGCCAGCAGCCTCCGGGGGAGGGCTAACTATGGCTACACCTTC	CASSLRGRANYGYTF
NA	TRBD2	14	TRBV19	TRBJ2-7	TGTGCCAGTAGTATTCGGACTAGTACCCACGAGCAGTACTTC	CASSIRTSTHEQYF
NA	TRBD2	15	TRBV20-1	TRBJ2-5	TGCAGTGCTAGTGGGACTAGCGGGAGGGAAGAGACCCAGTACTTC	CSASGTSGREETQYF
NA	NA	17	TRBV4-3	TRBJ2-7	TGCGCCAGCAGCCAAGGGGCCGTCAAGAGGGATCAGTACGAGCAGTACTTC	CASSQGAVKRDQYEQYF
NA	NA	15	TRBV5-1	TRBJ2-6	TGCGCCACCTCAGGAGGCCTCTCTGGGGCCAACGTCCTGACTTTC	CATSGGLSGANVLTF
NA	NA	13	TRBV6-1	TRBJ1-2	TGTGCCAGCAGTGAAGGTGGCAGCTATGGCTACACCTTC	CASSEGGSYGYTF
NA	NA	15	TRBV7-3	TRBJ2-5	TGTGCCAGCAGCTTATCAGGCAGGGCTCAAGAGACCCAGTACTTC	CASSLSGRAQETQYF
few	TRBD2	16	TRBV5-4	TRBJ2-2	TGTGCCAGCAGCTTCAAAGGCGGGGGGGTCACCGGGGAGCTGTTTTTT	CASSFKGGGVTGELFF
once	TRBD1	15	TRBV9	TRBJ1-3	TGTGCCAGCAGCTCCCTGGACAGGGATGGAAACACCATATATTTT	CASSSLDRDGNTIYF
NA	NA	14	TRBV5-1	TRBJ2-5	TGCGCCAGCAGCTTGGCCGGGAGCCAAGAGACCCAGTACTTC	CASSLAGSQETQYF